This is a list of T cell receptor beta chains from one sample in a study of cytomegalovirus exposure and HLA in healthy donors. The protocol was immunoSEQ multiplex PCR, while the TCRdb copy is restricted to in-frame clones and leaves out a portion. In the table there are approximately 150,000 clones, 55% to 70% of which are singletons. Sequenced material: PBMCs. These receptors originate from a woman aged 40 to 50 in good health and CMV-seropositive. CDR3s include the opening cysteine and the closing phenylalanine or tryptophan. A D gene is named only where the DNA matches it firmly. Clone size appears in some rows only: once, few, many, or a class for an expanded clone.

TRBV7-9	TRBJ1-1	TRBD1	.	TGTTCCAGCAGTCGACAGGGCCCTGAAGCTTTCTTT	CSSSRQGPEAFF
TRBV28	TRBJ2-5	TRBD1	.	TGTGCCAGCAGTTCAGGGGGCCACGAGACCCAGTACTTC	CASSSGGHETQYF
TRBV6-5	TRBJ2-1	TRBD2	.	TGTGCCAGCAGTTACGGGGCGGGAGACAATGAGCAGTTCTTC	CASSYGAGDNEQFF
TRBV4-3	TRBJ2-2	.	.	TGCGCCAGCAGCCCTTACCAGGTCGGGGAGCTGTTTTTT	CASSPYQVGELFF
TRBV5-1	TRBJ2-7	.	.	TGCGCCAGCAGTGTGGCGCCTCGGCGGGGCCACGAGCAGTACTTC	CASSVAPRRGHEQYF
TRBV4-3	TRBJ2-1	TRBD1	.	TGCGCCAGCAGCCCGGACAGGACAGGGTTCCATGAGCAGTTCTTC	CASSPDRTGFHEQFF
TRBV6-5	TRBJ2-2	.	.	TGTGCCAGCAGATCACAGTCGAACACCGGGGAGCTGTTTTTT	CASRSQSNTGELFF
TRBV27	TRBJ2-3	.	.	TGTGCCAGCAGTTGGGCCCTTCCAGATACGCAGTATTTT	CASSWALPDTQYF
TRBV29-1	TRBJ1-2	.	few	TGCAGCGTTGAAATCGCCAGGGCCGGTGGCTACACCTTC	CSVEIARAGGYTF
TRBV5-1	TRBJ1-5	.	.	TGCGCCAGCAGCTTGGAGCCGGAGAGCAATCAGCCCCAGCATTTT	CASSLEPESNQPQHF
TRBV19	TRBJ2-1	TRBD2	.	TGTGCCAGTAGTGTTAGGCCAGCATCGGGGGGTGAGCAGTTCTTC	CASSVRPASGGEQFF
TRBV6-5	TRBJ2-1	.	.	TGTGCCAGCAGTGTCCCGGGGAGCTCCTACAATGAGCAGTTCTTC	CASSVPGSSYNEQFF
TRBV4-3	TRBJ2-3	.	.	TGCGCCAGCAGCCAAGATCCTTCGACTGTACCTAGCACAGATACGCAGTATTTT	CASSQDPSTVPSTDTQYF
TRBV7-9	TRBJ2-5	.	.	TGTGCCAGCAGCTGGCCAGGGGTCCTAGAGACCCAGTACTTC	CASSWPGVLETQYF
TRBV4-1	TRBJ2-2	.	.	TGCGCCAGCAGCAAATTCGGAGGGACCGGGGAGCTGTTTTTT	CASSKFGGTGELFF
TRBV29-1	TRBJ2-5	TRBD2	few	TGCAGCGTTGAAAAATTTGCGGGGGGGCCCCCGAAGTACCAAGAGACCCAGTACTTC	CSVEKFAGGPPKYQETQYF
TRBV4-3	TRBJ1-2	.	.	TGCGCCAGCAGCCAAGACGGAGGTAATTATGGCTACACCTTC	CASSQDGGNYGYTF
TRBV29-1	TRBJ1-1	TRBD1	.	TGCAGCCCGATAGCGGCGGAGGACAGGGGGTCCACTGAAGCTTTCTTT	CSPIAAEDRGSTEAFF
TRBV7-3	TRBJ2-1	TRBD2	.	TGTGCCAGCAGCCGTCCTGGGGCGGGAGTAAATGAGCAGTTCTTC	CASSRPGAGVNEQFF
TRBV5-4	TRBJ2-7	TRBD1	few	TGTGCCAGCAGCTTGGCCAAGCGAGGACAGGGTTGGTACGAGCAGTACTTC	CASSLAKRGQGWYEQYF
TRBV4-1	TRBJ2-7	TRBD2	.	TGCGCCAGCAGCCAAGATCTTCTAGCGGGGACCTACGAGCAGTACTTC	CASSQDLLAGTYEQYF
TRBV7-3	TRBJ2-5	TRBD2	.	TGTGCCAGCAGCTTAGCGGGGGGGGCCTTAGAGACCCAGTACTTC	CASSLAGGALETQYF
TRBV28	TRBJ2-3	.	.	TGTGCCAGCAGTTCCGGGACACTCTCCGCAGATACGCAGTATTTT	CASSSGTLSADTQYF
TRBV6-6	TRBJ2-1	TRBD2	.	TGTGCCAGCAGTTGGACAACTAGCGGGATTATAAATGAGCAGTTCTTC	CASSWTTSGIINEQFF
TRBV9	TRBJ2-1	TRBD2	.	TGTGCCAGCAGCGCCCCGCTAGCGGGGGGATACAATGAGCAGTTCTTC	CASSAPLAGGYNEQFF
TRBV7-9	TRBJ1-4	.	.	TGTGCCAGCAGTTTCATCACCGGGAATGAAAAACTGTTTTTT	CASSFITGNEKLFF
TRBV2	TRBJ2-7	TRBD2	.	TGTGCCAGCAGTGGAGGACTAGCCTACGAGCAGTACTTC	CASSGGLAYEQYF
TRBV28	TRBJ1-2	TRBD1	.	TGTGCCAGCAGTTTAGGGGACAGGGCCCATGGCTACACCTTC	CASSLGDRAHGYTF
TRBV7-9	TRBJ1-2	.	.	TGTGCCAGCAGGACAAAGGGGGATGGCTACACCTTC	CASRTKGDGYTF
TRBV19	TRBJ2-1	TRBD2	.	TGTGCCAGTAGAAGATTAGAGGCGGGAGGTATCAATGAGCAGTTCTTC	CASRRLEAGGINEQFF
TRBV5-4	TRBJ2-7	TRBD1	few	TGTGCCAGCAGCTGGGGGACAGTTTCCTACGAGCAGTACTTC	CASSWGTVSYEQYF
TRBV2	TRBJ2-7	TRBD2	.	TGTGCCAGCAGTGAAGCGGGACTAGCGGGAGGTTTCTACGAGCAGTACTTC	CASSEAGLAGGFYEQYF
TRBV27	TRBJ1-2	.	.	TGTGCCAGCAGTTTCACAGGTGGTAACTATGGCTACACCTTC	CASSFTGGNYGYTF
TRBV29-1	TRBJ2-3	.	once	TGCAGCGTTTCATCGCGGGGGCGGCGGGATACGCAGTATTTT	CSVSSRGRRDTQYF
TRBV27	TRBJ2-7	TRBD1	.	TGTGCCAGCAGGACAGGGACCGACGAGCAGTACTTC	CASRTGTDEQYF
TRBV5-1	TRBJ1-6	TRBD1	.	TGCGCCAGCAGCTTGGCCCCCTCTGTGACAGGGGGTGATTATAATTCACCCCTCCACTTT	CASSLAPSVTGGDYNSPLHF
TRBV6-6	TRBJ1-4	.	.	TGTGCCAGCAGTCCAGGACATACCTCTAATGAAAAACTGTTTTTT	CASSPGHTSNEKLFF
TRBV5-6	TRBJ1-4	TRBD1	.	TGTGCCAGCAGCTACATGGACAGGTCGAGTGAAAAACTGTTTTTT	CASSYMDRSSEKLFF
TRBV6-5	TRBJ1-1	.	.	TGTGCCAGCAGTTACTCTCCTACCACTGAAGCTTTCTTT	CASSYSPTTEAFF
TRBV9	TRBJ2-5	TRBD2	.	TGTGCCAGCAGCGTAGGGTCGGGGCGGGGGGGGACGGGGGAGACCCAGTACTTC	CASSVGSGRGGTGETQYF
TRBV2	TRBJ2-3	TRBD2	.	TGTGCCAGCAAGGGACTAGCGGGGGGGCTTGGAGATACGCAGTATTTT	CASKGLAGGLGDTQYF
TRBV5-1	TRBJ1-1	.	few	TGCGCCAGCAGCTTTGGCCCGGGTGGGACTGAAGCTTTCTTT	CASSFGPGGTEAFF
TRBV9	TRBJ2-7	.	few	TGTGCCAGCAGCACGTTGGGGGCGCCAACCTACGAGCAGTACTTC	CASSTLGAPTYEQYF
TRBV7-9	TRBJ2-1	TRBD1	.	TGTGCCAGCAGCCTCCGGGACAGGCCTTACAATGAGCAGTTCTTC	CASSLRDRPYNEQFF
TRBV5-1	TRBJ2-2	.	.	TGCGCCAGCAGCTTGGAAGCCACCGGGGAGCTGTTTTTT	CASSLEATGELFF
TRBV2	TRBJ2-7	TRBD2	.	TGTGCCAGTGAACAAGGACTAGCGGGCTCCTACGAGCAGTACTTC	CASEQGLAGSYEQYF
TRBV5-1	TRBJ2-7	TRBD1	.	TGCGCCAGCAGCTTGGCGGGACAGGTCAACGAGCAGTACTTC	CASSLAGQVNEQYF
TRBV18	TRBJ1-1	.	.	TGTGCCAGCTCACCAAGTGAGACAGCTAACACTGAAGCTTTCTTT	CASSPSETANTEAFF
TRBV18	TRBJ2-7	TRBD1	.	TGTGCCAGCTCAGCGACAGGGACGTCCTACGAGCAGTACTTC	CASSATGTSYEQYF
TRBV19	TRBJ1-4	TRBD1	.	TGTGCCAGTAGTATCGGACAGGGGAATGAAAAACTGTTTTTT	CASSIGQGNEKLFF
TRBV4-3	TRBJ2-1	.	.	TGCGCCAGCAGCCAGGGGCTAGGGAATGAGCAGTTCTTC	CASSQGLGNEQFF
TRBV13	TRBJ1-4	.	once	TGTGCCAGCAGCTTACGGGCAGGGGCCGGTGAAAAACTGTTTTTT	CASSLRAGAGEKLFF
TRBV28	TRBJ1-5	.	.	TGTGCCAGCAGACAGGGTTATCAGCCCCAGCATTTT	CASRQGYQPQHF
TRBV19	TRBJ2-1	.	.	TGTGCCAGTAGTTTGGGGGGAAGCTCCTACAATGAGCAGTTCTTC	CASSLGGSSYNEQFF
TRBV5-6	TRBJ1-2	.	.	TGTGCCAGCAGCTTAGGACAGTCGGGGAACTATGGCTACCCCTTC	CASSLGQSGNYGYPF